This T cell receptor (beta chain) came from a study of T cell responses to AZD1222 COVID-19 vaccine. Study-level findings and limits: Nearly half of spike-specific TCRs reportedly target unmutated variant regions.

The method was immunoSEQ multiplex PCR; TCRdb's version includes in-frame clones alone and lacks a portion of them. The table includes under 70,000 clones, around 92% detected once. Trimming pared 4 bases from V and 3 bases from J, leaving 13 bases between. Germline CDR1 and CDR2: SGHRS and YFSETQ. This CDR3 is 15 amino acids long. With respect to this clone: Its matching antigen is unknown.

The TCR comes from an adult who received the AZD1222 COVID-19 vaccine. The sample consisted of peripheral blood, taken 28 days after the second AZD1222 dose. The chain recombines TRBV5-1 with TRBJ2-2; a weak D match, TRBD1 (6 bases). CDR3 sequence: CASSPTGFDTGELFF. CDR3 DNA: TGCGCCAGCAGCCCAACAGGGTTCGACACCGGGGAGCTGTTTTTT.